Included here is one T cell receptor (beta chain) sequence, with context. The data originate from a study of T-cell reconstitution after alpha-beta-depleted transplantation in children. The TCRbeta library was prepared with unique molecular identifiers. TCRdb redid the calling of the PCR reads with MiXCR, one entry per CDR3 protein. The profile covers 250,000 or so distinct CDR3 sequences, with roughly a quarter appearing a single time and around 4.8% taken by the ten largest. With 5 bases removed from V and 4 bases from J, the gap between germline ends came to 14 bases. This CDR3 comprises 14 residues. CDR1 and CDR2 from the germline V gene are SGHTA and FQGTGA.

This receptor was taken from a female patient aged 2-9 years who had a stem cell transplant for congenital amegakaryocytic thrombocytopenia, so the T cells may come from the graft donor. This sample comprised PBMCs, mostly from graft donor cells, obtained 360 days after TCRalphabeta/CD19-depleted stem cell transplant. The chain carries TRBV7-3 and TRBJ1-1; D is ambiguous. CDR3 in DNA: TGTGCCAGCAGCCCCGGGGTATCGGGCACTGAAGCTTTCTTT. This gives the protein CASSPGVSGTEAFF. The full variable domain, rest sourced from reference TRBV7-3 and TRBJ1-1, is GAGVSQTPSNKVTEKGKYVELRCDPISGHTALYWYRQSLGQGPEFLIYFQGTGAADDSGLPNDRFFAVRPEGSVSTLKIQRTERGDSAVYLCASSPGVSGTEAFFGQGTRLTVV.